This TCR beta chain derives from a study of cytomegalovirus exposure and HLA in healthy donors. In the study overall: Genotyping of roughly 400 donors showed that approximately 83% belonged to the Caucasian-associated ancestry cluster.

Findings and limits, study-wide: According to a later analysis, donors in an Asian-associated ancestry cluster reportedly had fewer N-insertions than the roughly 640-donor mean. Judged likely to be a sequencing artifact was a cluster of highly shared sequence variants. TRBV6-2, TRBV6-3 and other indistinguishable V segments were excluded.

Details on this clone: Its antigen is unknown.

The V gene's germline CDR1 is MNHEY and CDR2 SMNVEV (reference sequence). The germline V and J ends were trimmed by 5 bases and 4 bases, with 20 bases remaining between them. This CDR3 has 16 residues. Vbeta (60) and Jbeta (13) primers were used in the PCR. Sequencing used immunoSEQ multiplex PCR; TCRdb keeps in-frame clones, though not all of them. The sample includes about 130,000 clones, around three quarters of them seen just once. This receptor was identified in a woman between 45 and 65 years old in good health and CMV-seronegative. The chain couples TRBV27 to TRBJ2-5; a weak D match, TRBD1 (7 bases). The sample consisted of PBMCs. CDR3 bases: TGTGCCAGCAGTCCACTCAGGGGGGTAGGGTCAGAGACCCAGTACTTC. This codes for CASSPLRGVGSETQYF.